The T cell receptor beta chain described here comes from a study of cytomegalovirus exposure and HLA in healthy donors. Study background: Unique TCRs from HLA-typed donors, some 85 million of them, were held in an early data release. Study outcomes and limitations: In a later analysis, an Asian-associated ancestry cluster reportedly showed fewer N-insertions than the approximately 610-donor mean.

CDR1 and CDR2 (germline): KGHSH, LQKENI. CDR3 length: 17 residues. V trimming: 8 bases; J trimming: 1 base; junction bases outside the gene matches: 10. This PCR relied on a set of 60 Vbeta primers and 13 Jbeta primers. Clones were read by immunoSEQ multiplex PCR, and TCRdb kept only the in-frame ones, dropping some. The table includes roughly 230,000 clones, approximately 91% detected once. A remark on this clone: The antigen remains unidentified.

The sequencing sample was made of PBMCs. The receptor was derived from a girl aged 2 to 9 in good health and CMV-seronegative. J is TRBJ2-1 and V is TRBV18; 11 nucleotides match TRBD2. This CDR3 is CASAYGTSGSSYNEQFF. As DNA, the CDR3 is TGTGCCAGCGCATATGGGACTAGCGGATCTTCCTACAATGAGCAGTTCTTC.